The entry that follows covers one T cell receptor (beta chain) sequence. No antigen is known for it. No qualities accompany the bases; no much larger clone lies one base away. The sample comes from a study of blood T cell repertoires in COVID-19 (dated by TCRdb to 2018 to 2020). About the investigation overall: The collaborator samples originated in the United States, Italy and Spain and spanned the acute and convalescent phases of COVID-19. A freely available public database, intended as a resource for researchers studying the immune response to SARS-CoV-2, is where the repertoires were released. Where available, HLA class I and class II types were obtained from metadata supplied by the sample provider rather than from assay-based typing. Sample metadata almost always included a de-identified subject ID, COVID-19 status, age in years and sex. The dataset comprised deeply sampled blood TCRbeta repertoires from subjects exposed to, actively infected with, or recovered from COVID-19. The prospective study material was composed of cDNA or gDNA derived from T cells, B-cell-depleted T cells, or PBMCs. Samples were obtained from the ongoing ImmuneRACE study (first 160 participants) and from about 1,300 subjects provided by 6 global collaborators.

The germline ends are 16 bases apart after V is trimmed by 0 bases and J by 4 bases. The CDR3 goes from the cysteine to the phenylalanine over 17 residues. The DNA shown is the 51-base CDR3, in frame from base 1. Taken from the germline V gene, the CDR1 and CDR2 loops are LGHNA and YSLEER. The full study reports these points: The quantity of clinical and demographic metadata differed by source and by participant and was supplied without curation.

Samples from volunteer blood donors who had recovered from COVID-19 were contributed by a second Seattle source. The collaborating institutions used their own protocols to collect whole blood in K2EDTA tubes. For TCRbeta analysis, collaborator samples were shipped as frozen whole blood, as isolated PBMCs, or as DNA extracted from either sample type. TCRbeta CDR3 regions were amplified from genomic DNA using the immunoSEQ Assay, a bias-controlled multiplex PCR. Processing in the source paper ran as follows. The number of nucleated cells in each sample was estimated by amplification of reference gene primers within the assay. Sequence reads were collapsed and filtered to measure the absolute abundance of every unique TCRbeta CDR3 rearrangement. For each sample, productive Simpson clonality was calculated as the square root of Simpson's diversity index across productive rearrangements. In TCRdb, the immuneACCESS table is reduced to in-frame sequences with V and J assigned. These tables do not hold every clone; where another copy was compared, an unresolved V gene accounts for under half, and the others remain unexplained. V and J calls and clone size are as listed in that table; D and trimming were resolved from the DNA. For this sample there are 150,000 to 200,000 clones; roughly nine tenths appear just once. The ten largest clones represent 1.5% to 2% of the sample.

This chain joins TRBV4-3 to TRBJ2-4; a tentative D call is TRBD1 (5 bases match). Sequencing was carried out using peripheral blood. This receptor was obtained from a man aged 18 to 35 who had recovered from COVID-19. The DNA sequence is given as TGCGCCAGCAGCCAAGATCCGCCTCAGGACACTAAAAACATTCAGTACTTC. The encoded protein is CASSQDPPQDTKNIQYF.